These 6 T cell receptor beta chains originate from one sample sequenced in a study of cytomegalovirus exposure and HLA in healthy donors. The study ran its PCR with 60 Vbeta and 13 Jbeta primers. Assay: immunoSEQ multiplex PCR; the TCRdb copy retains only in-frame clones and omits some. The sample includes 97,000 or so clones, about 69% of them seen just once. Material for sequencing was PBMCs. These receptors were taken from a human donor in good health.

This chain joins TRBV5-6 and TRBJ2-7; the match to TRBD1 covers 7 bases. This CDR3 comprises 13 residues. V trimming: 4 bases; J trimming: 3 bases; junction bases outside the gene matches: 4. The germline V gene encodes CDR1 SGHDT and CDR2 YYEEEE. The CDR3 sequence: CASSLGQYYEQYF. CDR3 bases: TGTGCCAGCAGCCTGGGACAGTACTACGAGCAGTACTTC.

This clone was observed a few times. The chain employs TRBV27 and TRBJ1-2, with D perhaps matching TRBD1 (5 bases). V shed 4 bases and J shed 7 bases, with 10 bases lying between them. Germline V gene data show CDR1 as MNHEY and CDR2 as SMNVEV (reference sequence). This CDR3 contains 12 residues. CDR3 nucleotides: TGTGCCAGCAGTTCGGTGGGGGGTGGCTACACCTTC. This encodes CASSSVGGGYTF.

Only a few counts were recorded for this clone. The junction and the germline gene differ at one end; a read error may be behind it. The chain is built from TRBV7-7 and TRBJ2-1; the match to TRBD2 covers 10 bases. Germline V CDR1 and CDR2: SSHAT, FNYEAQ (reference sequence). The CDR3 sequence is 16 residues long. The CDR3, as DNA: TGTGCTAGCAGCTTAGCGCAGCGGGAGGGCTACAATGAGCAGTTCTTC. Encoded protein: CASSLAQREGYNEQFF.

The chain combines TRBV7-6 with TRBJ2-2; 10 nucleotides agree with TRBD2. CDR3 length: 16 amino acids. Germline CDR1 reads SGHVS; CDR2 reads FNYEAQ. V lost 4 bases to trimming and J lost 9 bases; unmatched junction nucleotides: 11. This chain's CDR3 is CASSSEREGHRRELFF. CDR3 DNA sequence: TGTGCCAGCAGCTCCGAGCGGGAGGGACACCGCAGGGAGCTGTTTTTT.

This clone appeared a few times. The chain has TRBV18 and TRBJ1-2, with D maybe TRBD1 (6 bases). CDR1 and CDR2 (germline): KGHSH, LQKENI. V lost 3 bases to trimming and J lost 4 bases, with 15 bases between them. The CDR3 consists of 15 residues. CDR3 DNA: TGTGCCAGCTCACCGGAGTGGGACACCCCCTATGGCTACACCTTC. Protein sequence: CASSPEWDTPYGYTF.

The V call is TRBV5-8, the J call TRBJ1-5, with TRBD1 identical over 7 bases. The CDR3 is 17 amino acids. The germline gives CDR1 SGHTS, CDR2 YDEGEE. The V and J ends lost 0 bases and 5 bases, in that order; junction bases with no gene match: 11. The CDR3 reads CASSLVIGTAIHQPQHF. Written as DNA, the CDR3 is TGTGCCAGCAGCTTGGTAATTGGGACAGCAATTCATCAGCCCCAGCATTTT.